This TCR beta chain was found in a study of shared clonotypes between healthy human individuals. Execution of the assay was at deep level. The method was immunoSEQ multiplex PCR; TCRdb's version includes in-frame clones alone and lacks a portion of them. This sample has fewer than 1.4 million clones, with 75% to 85% found just once. CDR3 length: 14 residues. Trimming took 8 bases from V and 0 from J, leaving 11 bases between them. The germline V gene encodes CDR1 MNHEY and CDR2 SVGAGI. The rearrangement joins TRBV6-5 to TRBJ1-3; D unresolved. Sequenced: memory CD4+ T cells from PBMCs. The sample's subset: CD45RA-negative fraction. The receptor was isolated from a young man in good health. Some clones in this sample may be carry-over from other donors' samples. The CDR3 is CASGRMSSGNTIYF. CDR3 in DNA: TGTGCCAGCGGACGGATGAGCTCTGGAAACACCATATATTTT.